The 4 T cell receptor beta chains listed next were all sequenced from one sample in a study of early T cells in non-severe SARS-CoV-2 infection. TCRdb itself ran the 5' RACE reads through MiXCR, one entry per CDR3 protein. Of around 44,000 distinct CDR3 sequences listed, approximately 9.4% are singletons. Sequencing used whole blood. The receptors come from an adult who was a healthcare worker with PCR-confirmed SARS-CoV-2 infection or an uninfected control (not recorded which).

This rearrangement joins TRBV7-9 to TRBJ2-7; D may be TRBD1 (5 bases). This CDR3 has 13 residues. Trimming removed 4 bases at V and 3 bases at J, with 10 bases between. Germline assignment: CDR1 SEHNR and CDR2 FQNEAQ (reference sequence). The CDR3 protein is CASSYDRVYEQYF. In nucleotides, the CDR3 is TGTGCCAGCAGCTACGACAGAGTCTACGAGCAGTACTTC.

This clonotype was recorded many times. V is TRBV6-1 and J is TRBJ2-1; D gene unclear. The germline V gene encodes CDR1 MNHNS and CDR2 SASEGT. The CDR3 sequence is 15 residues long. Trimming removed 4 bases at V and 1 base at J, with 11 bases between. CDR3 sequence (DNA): TGTGCCAGCAGTGTATGGGTCGATTCCTACAATGAGCAGTTCTTC. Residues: CASSVWVDSYNEQFF.

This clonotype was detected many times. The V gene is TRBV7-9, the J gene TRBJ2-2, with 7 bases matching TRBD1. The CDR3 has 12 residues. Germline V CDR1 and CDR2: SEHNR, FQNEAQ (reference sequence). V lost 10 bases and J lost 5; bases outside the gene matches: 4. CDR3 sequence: CAKTGDTGELFF. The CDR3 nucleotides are TGTGCCAAAACAGGGGATACCGGGGAGCTGTTTTTT.

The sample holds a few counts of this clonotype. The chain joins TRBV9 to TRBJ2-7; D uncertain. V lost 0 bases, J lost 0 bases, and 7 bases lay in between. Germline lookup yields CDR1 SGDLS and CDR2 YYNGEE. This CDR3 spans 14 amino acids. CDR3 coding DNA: TGTGCCAGCAGCGTAGTAGATAGCTCCTACGAGCAGTACTTC. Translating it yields CASSVVDSSYEQYF.